Sequencing of this TCR beta chain was carried out in a study of blood T cell repertoires in COVID-19. Method: immunoSEQ multiplex PCR; TCRdb's copy keeps in-frame clones and lacks some. The table lists roughly 76,000 clones, 80% to 90% of them singletons, with under 1.5% in the top ten. The receptor comes from a woman between 50 and 59 years old with acute COVID-19. Sequencing was performed on PBMCs or T cells enriched from blood (not recorded which).

CDR3 in amino acids: CASSLVQGGDTEAFF. The CDR3 region has the DNA TGCGCCAGCAGCCTAGTACAGGGTGGGGACACTGAAGCTTTCTTT. The chain employs TRBV5-1 and TRBJ1-1; D might be TRBD1 (6 bases). The V end lost 4 bases, the J end lost 3 bases, and 16 bases lay between the germline ends. The CDR3 runs 15 residues. From germline, CDR1 is SGHRS and CDR2 YFSETQ.